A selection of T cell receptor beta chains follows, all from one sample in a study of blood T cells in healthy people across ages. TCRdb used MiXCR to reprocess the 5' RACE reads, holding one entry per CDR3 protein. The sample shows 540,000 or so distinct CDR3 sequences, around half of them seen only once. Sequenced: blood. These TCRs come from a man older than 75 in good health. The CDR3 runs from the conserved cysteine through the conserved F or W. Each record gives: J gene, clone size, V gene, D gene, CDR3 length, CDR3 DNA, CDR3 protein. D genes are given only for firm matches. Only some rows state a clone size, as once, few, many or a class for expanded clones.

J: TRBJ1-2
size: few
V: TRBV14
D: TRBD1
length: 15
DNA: TGTGCCAGCAGCCAAGCAACAGGGGTCCCCTATGGCTACACCTTC
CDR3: CASSQATGVPYGYTF

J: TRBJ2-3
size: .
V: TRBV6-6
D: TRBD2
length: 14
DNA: TGTGCCAGCAGAGCCGGGACTAGGGCAGATACGCAGTATTTT
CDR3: CASRAGTRADTQYF

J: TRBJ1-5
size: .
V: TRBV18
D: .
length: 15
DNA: TGTGCCAGCTCCCGGGACCGAAGTGGGGCGCAGCCCCAGCATTTT
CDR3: CASSRDRSGAQPQHF

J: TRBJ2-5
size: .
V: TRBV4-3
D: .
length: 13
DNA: TGCGCCAGCAGCCAACAGCTCCAAGAGACCCAGTACTTC
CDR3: CASSQQLQETQYF

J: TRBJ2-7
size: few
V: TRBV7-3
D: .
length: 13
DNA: TGTGCCAGCAGCTTGAGTGGGGGTGACGAGCAGTACTTC
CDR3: CASSLSGGDEQYF

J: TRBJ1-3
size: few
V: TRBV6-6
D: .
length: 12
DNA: TGTGCCAGCAGTGGCAACTTGGGCACCATATATTTT
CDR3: CASSGNLGTIYF

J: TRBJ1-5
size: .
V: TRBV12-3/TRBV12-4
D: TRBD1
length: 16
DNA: TGTGCCAGCAGTTTCCTGGGACAGGGGGCGAGTCAGCCCCAGCATTTT
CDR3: CASSFLGQGASQPQHF

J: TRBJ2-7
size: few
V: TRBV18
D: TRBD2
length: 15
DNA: TGTGCCAGCTCACCAGATCTGCGGGAGGGGTACGAGCAGTACTTC
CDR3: CASSPDLREGYEQYF

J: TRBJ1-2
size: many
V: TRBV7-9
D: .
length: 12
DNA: TGTGCCAGCAGCTTACCAGGGGCCGGCTACACCTTC
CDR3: CASSLPGAGYTF

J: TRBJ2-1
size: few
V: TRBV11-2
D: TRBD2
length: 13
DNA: TGTGCCAGCAGCTTAGATCGGGGGGATGAGCAGTTCTTC
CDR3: CASSLDRGDEQFF

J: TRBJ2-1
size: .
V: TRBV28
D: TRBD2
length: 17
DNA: TGTGCCAGCAGTTTCCCCCCGACTAGCGGGACCTACAATGAGCAGTTCTTC
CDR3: CASSFPPTSGTYNEQFF

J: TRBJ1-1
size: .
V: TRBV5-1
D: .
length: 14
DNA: TGCGCCAGCAGCTTGGAGGGACTCGACACTGAAGCTTTCTTT
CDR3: CASSLEGLDTEAFF

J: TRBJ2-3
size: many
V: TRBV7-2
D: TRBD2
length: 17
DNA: TGTGCCAGCAGCCCCAATGGACTAGCGGCTAGCACAGATACGCAGTATTTT
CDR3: CASSPNGLAASTDTQYF

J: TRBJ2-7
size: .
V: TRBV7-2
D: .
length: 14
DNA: TGTGCCAGCAGCTTAGAGGCAGCTGTCTACGAGCAGTACTTC
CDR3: CASSLEAAVYEQYF

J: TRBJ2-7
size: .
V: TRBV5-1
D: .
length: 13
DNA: TGCGCCAGCAGCGTCGGGACAAGAGACGAGCAGTACTTC
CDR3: CASSVGTRDEQYF

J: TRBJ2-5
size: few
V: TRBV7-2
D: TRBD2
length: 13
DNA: TGTGCCAGCAGTGGACTAGCGGGAGAGACCCAGTACTTC
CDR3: CASSGLAGETQYF

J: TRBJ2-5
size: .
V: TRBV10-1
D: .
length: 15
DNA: TGCGCCAGCAGTGACGGACATAGTAATCAGGAGACCCAGTACTTC
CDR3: CASSDGHSNQETQYF

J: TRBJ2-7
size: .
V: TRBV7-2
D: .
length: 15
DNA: TGTGCCAGCAGCCGCGACACCTCAAGGACCTACGAGCAGTACTTC
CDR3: CASSRDTSRTYEQYF

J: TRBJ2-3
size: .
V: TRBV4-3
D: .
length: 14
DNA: TGCGCCAGCAGCGGCGGACTAAGCACAGATACGCAGTATTTT
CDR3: CASSGGLSTDTQYF

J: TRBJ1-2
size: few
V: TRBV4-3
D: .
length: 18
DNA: TGCGCCAGCAGCCAGCTCCTTGGCGGGGCCCGGGCGAACTATGGCTACACCTTC
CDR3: CASSQLLGGARANYGYTF

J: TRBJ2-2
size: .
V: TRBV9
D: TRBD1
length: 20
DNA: TGTGCCAGCAGCGCCTCCCGGACTCCGGGACAGGGCTTGGTAGCCGGGGAGCTGTTTTTT
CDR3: CASSASRTPGQGLVAGELFF

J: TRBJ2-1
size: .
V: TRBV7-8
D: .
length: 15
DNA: TGTGCCAGCAGCTTTAGACCCGGGCCCTACAATGAGCAGTTCTTC
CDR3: CASSFRPGPYNEQFF

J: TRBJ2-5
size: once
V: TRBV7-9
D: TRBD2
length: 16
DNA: TGTGCCAGCAGCCGGCGGGCTAGCGGGCGTGAAGGGACCCAGTACTTC
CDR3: CASSRRASGREGTQYF

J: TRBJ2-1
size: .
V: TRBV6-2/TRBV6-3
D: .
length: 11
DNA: TGTGCCAGCGTCGAATACAATGAGCAGTTCTTC
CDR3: CASVEYNEQFF

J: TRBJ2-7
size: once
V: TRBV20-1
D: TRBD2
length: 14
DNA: TGCAGTACAACTAGCGGGGGGCATCCGGGAGAGCAGTACTTC
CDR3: CSTTSGGHPGEQYF

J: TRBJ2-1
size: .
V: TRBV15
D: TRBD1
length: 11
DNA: TGTGCCACCAGCGTACAGGGGAAGCAGTTCTTC
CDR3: CATSVQGKQFF

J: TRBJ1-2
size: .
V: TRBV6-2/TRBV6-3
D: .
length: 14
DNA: TGTGCCAGCAGTTCGGGACCCCATAACTATGGCTACACCTTC
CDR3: CASSSGPHNYGYTF

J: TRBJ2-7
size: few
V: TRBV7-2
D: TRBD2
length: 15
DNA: TGTGCCAGCAGCTTCGGACTAGCGGCAAGATACGAGCAGTACTTC
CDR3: CASSFGLAARYEQYF

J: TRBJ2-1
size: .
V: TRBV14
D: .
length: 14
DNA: TGTGCCAGCAGCCAAGTGGAGGACTACAATGAGCAGTTCTTC
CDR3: CASSQVEDYNEQFF

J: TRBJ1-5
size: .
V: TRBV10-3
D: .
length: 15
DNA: TGTGCCATCAGTGAGTCAGGGAATAGCAATCAGCCCCAGCATTTT
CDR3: CAISESGNSNQPQHF

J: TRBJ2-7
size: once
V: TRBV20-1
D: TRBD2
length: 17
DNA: TGCAGTGCTAGAGGACCTCCTGGCGGGAGAAAGCCCTACGAGCAGTACTTC
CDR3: CSARGPPGGRKPYEQYF

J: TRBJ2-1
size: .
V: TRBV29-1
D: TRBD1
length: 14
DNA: TGCAGCGTTGAAGAAGGGACAGGGAACAATGAGCAGTTCTTC
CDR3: CSVEEGTGNNEQFF

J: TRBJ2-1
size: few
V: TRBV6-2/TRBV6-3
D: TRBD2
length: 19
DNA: TGTGCCAGCACCCCGACTAGCGGGAGGGCCGAAAGCTCCTACAATGAGCAGTTCTTC
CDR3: CASTPTSGRAESSYNEQFF

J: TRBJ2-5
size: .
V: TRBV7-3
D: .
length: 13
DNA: TGTGCCAGCAGCCAGGGACTCCAAGGGACCCAGTACTTC
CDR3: CASSQGLQGTQYF

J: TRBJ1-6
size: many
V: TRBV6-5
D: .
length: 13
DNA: TGTGCCAGCAGTGATTTGGGGGATTCACCCCTCCACTTT
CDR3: CASSDLGDSPLHF

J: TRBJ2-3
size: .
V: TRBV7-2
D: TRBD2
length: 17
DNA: TGTGCCAGCAGCGCGCAAGGACTAGCGGGAGGGTTAGATACGCAGTATTTT
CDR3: CASSAQGLAGGLDTQYF

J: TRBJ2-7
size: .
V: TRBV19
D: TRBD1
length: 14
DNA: TGTGCCAGTGGTATCCGGGACAGCCCCTACGAGCAGTACTTC
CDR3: CASGIRDSPYEQYF